The rows below give T cell receptor beta chains drawn from one sample of a study of blood T cell repertoires in COVID-19. The table came from immunoSEQ multiplex PCR; TCRdb's copy has only in-frame clones and leaves some out. The profile shows roughly 130,000 clones, roughly nine tenths of them singletons. The sample taken for sequencing was peripheral blood. These receptor sequences come from a man aged 50 or older with active COVID-19. The CDR3 runs from the conserved cysteine through the conserved F or W. D genes are given only for firm matches. Clone size is stated in some rows and not others, as once, few, many or a class when expanded.

V: TRBV7-2
J: TRBJ1-2
size: once
D: NA
DNA: TGTGCCAGCAGCTCCGACCTAGCTAACTATGGCTACACCTTC
CDR3: CASSSDLANYGYTF

V: TRBV7-6
J: TRBJ2-1
size: NA
D: NA
DNA: TGTGCCAGCAGCTTAAGGGACTCCTTATACAATGAGCAGTTCTTC
CDR3: CASSLRDSLYNEQFF

V: TRBV6-1
J: TRBJ2-3
size: NA
D: NA
DNA: TGTGCCAGCAGTGAAGCTCACTCCTCAAGCACAGATACGCAGTATTTT
CDR3: CASSEAHSSSTDTQYF

V: TRBV7-3
J: TRBJ2-1
size: NA
D: NA
DNA: TGTGCCAGCAGCTTGCGCGGGGCCGGGCGGGATGAGCAGTTCTTC
CDR3: CASSLRGAGRDEQFF

V: TRBV20-1
J: TRBJ1-1
size: few
D: NA
DNA: TGCAGTGCTAGTCCGGTCGCTGAAGCTTTCTTT
CDR3: CSASPVAEAFF

V: TRBV5-4
J: TRBJ2-3
size: NA
D: NA
DNA: TGTGCCAGCAGCTTGGTAGCAGATACGCAGTATTTT
CDR3: CASSLVADTQYF

V: TRBV19
J: TRBJ2-1
size: NA
D: TRBD2
DNA: TGTGCCAGTAGTTTTACGCGGGGGGATACCAATGAGCAGTTCTTC
CDR3: CASSFTRGDTNEQFF

V: TRBV19
J: TRBJ2-2
size: NA
D: TRBD2
DNA: TGTGCCAGTAGAACTAGCGGGGCGAACACCGGGGAGCTGTTTTTT
CDR3: CASRTSGANTGELFF

V: TRBV29-1
J: TRBJ2-7
size: NA
D: NA
DNA: TGCAGCGTGAATAAGGAGGGTTCCTACGAGCAGTACTTC
CDR3: CSVNKEGSYEQYF

V: TRBV5-6
J: TRBJ1-2
size: NA
D: NA
DNA: TGTGCCAGCAGCCCGCGAGCCGGGACAACCTATGGCTACACCTTC
CDR3: CASSPRAGTTYGYTF

V: TRBV3-1/TRBV3-2
J: TRBJ1-6
size: NA
D: NA
DNA: TGTGCCAGCAGCGACATCTACAATTATAATTCACCCCTCCACTTT
CDR3: CASSDIYNYNSPLHF

V: TRBV13
J: TRBJ2-3
size: NA
D: TRBD2
DNA: TGTGCCAGCAGCAAAGGACTAGCGGGGACCACAGATACGCAGTATTTT
CDR3: CASSKGLAGTTDTQYF

V: TRBV15
J: TRBJ2-1
size: once
D: TRBD2
DNA: TGTGCCACCAGCAGAGATGTAGCGGGGGGGCCGGGTGAGCAGTTCTTC
CDR3: CATSRDVAGGPGEQFF

V: TRBV3-1/TRBV3-2
J: TRBJ2-3
size: once
D: TRBD2
DNA: TGTGCCAGCAGCCAGACTAGCGGGACCGGGGATACGCAGTATTTT
CDR3: CASSQTSGTGDTQYF

V: TRBV12-3/TRBV12-4
J: TRBJ1-1
size: few
D: NA
DNA: TGTGCCAGCAGTTTCGGCGAAGTAGCCGAAGCTTTCTTT
CDR3: CASSFGEVAEAFF

V: TRBV14
J: TRBJ1-1
size: NA
D: NA
DNA: TGTGCCAGCAGCCAGCCCGGGACATTGAACACTGAAGCTTTCTTT
CDR3: CASSQPGTLNTEAFF

V: TRBV6-5
J: TRBJ2-2
size: NA
D: TRBD2
DNA: TGTGCCAGCATGTTGGGACTAGTGAACACCGGGGAGCTGTTTTTT
CDR3: CASMLGLVNTGELFF

V: TRBV14
J: TRBJ1-4
size: NA
D: NA
DNA: TGTGCCAGCAGCCAATGGGGGGTCCTCAATGAAAAACTGTTTTTT
CDR3: CASSQWGVLNEKLFF

V: TRBV2
J: TRBJ1-1
size: NA
D: TRBD1
DNA: TGTGCCAGTAGGGGAGGGGGACAGGGATCTCGCGGCACTGAAGCTTTCTTT
CDR3: CASRGGGQGSRGTEAFF

V: TRBV7-9
J: TRBJ2-1
size: NA
D: NA
DNA: TGTGCCAGCAGCTTAGCAGGGCGGGGTCGTAGCTCCTACAATGAGCAGTTCTTC
CDR3: CASSLAGRGRSSYNEQFF

V: TRBV27
J: TRBJ1-1
size: once
D: TRBD1
DNA: TGTGCCAGCAGTCGACAGGGTGGGAACACTGAAGCTTTCTTT
CDR3: CASSRQGGNTEAFF

V: TRBV2
J: TRBJ1-5
size: few
D: TRBD1
DNA: TGTGCCAGCAGTGGCGGGACAGGCCTTAGCAATCAGCCCCAGCATTTT
CDR3: CASSGGTGLSNQPQHF

V: TRBV3-1/TRBV3-2
J: TRBJ2-3
size: NA
D: NA
DNA: TGTGCCAGCGGAGTACCCCCAGATACGCAGTATTTT
CDR3: CASGVPPDTQYF

V: TRBV7-8
J: TRBJ2-3
size: NA
D: TRBD2
DNA: TGTGCCAGCAGCTTAGGCGGGGGGCTAGCGGACCCCATGGATACGCAGTATTTT
CDR3: CASSLGGGLADPMDTQYF

V: TRBV18
J: TRBJ2-5
size: once
D: NA
DNA: TGTGCCAGCTCGGGTCAGGGTGCAGAGACCCAGTACTTC
CDR3: CASSGQGAETQYF

V: TRBV27
J: TRBJ2-1
size: NA
D: TRBD2
DNA: TGTGCCAGCAGTCCGGGACTAGCTGGGAATGAGCAGTTCTTC
CDR3: CASSPGLAGNEQFF

V: TRBV5-1
J: TRBJ1-1
size: NA
D: NA
DNA: TGCGCCAGCAGCTTGGATGGAGGGAGGAGCACTGAAGCTTTCTTT
CDR3: CASSLDGGRSTEAFF

V: TRBV2
J: TRBJ1-2
size: NA
D: NA
DNA: TGTGCCAGCAGTGAAATTGGGGGCGGCGGCTATGGCTACACCTTC
CDR3: CASSEIGGGGYGYTF

V: TRBV5-1
J: TRBJ2-5
size: NA
D: TRBD1
DNA: TGCGCCAGCAGCTCGTCCGGGACAGGGGGCTGGGGGACCCAGTACTTC
CDR3: CASSSSGTGGWGTQYF

V: TRBV7-6
J: TRBJ1-1
size: NA
D: TRBD1
DNA: TGTGCCAGCAGCCCCGGACAGGGGAACACTGAAGCTTTCTTT
CDR3: CASSPGQGNTEAFF

V: TRBV28
J: TRBJ1-2
size: NA
D: NA
DNA: TGTGCCAGCAGTCCACAGTTGCGGGATGGCTACACCTTC
CDR3: CASSPQLRDGYTF

V: TRBV12-3/TRBV12-4
J: TRBJ1-2
size: NA
D: NA
DNA: TGTGCCAGCAGTTTTGCCGGAGACTATGGCTACACCTTC
CDR3: CASSFAGDYGYTF

V: TRBV27
J: TRBJ2-2
size: NA
D: NA
DNA: TGTGCCAGTTCTCTGGGCCGGGGAGTTCACACCGGGGAGCTGTTTTTT
CDR3: CASSLGRGVHTGELFF

V: TRBV11-2
J: TRBJ2-3
size: once
D: NA
DNA: TGTGCCAGCAGCCCGAGGGAGGTCGGGGTCACGGATACGCAGTATTTT
CDR3: CASSPREVGVTDTQYF

V: TRBV4-2
J: TRBJ2-4
size: NA
D: TRBD1
DNA: TGTGCCAGCAGCCAAGCCCGACAGGGGATGGGGACCAAAAACATTCAGTACTTC
CDR3: CASSQARQGMGTKNIQYF

V: TRBV29-1
J: TRBJ2-2
size: once
D: NA
DNA: TGCAGCGGGGACATATCGAACACCGGGGAGCTGTTTTTT
CDR3: CSGDISNTGELFF

V: TRBV15
J: TRBJ2-3
size: NA
D: TRBD2
DNA: TGTGCCACCAGCAGAGATCGCCAGGGGCGGGGGGGTAGCACAGATACGCAGTATTTT
CDR3: CATSRDRQGRGGSTDTQYF

V: TRBV15
J: TRBJ2-1
size: once
D: TRBD2
DNA: TGTGCCACCAGAGGGCTGCGGGAGAGCTCCTACAATGAGCAGTTCTTC
CDR3: CATRGLRESSYNEQFF

V: TRBV4-2
J: TRBJ2-1
size: NA
D: TRBD1
DNA: TGTGCCAGCAGCCCCCGCTACACCGTGGGACAGGGAACCTACAATGAGCAGTTCTTC
CDR3: CASSPRYTVGQGTYNEQFF

V: TRBV7-2
J: TRBJ2-1
size: NA
D: NA
DNA: TGTGCCAGCAGCTTTCGGGGAGACTACAATGAGCAGTTCTTC
CDR3: CASSFRGDYNEQFF

V: TRBV12-3/TRBV12-4
J: TRBJ2-3
size: NA
D: NA
DNA: TGTGCCAGCAGGGCAACAGATACGCAGTATTTT
CDR3: CASRATDTQYF

V: TRBV18
J: TRBJ2-2
size: NA
D: TRBD2
DNA: TGTGCCAGCCACCCCACCACTATGTTCGCTAGCGGGAGAGGGGAGCTGTTTTTT
CDR3: CASHPTTMFASGRGELFF

V: TRBV7-2
J: TRBJ1-6
size: NA
D: TRBD1
DNA: TGTGCCAGCAGCTTAGTAGGGGACAGGGATTCACCCCTCCACTTT
CDR3: CASSLVGDRDSPLHF

V: TRBV2
J: TRBJ1-3
size: NA
D: NA
DNA: TGTGCCAGCAGCCTGATGGGCAGAAACTCTGGAAACACCATATATTTT
CDR3: CASSLMGRNSGNTIYF

V: TRBV6-2/TRBV6-3
J: TRBJ2-5
size: NA
D: TRBD2
DNA: TGTGCCAGCAGCCCTTCACGGGCGGGAGGAGGGTACCAAGAGACCCAGTACTTC
CDR3: CASSPSRAGGGYQETQYF

V: TRBV7-9
J: TRBJ2-1
size: NA
D: TRBD2
DNA: TGTGCCAGCAGCTGGCGGACTAGCGGGCTCTACAATGAGCAGTTCTTC
CDR3: CASSWRTSGLYNEQFF